The present entry profiles one T cell receptor beta chain with its context. Its antigen is not identified. The entry originates in a study of cytomegalovirus exposure and HLA in healthy donors. Whole-study results and caveats: V segments that were indistinguishable, TRBV6-2 and TRBV6-3 among them, were omitted from analysis. Cytomegalovirus status, reportedly, was diagnosed with high specificity and sensitivity by the classifier. In a later analysis, V- and J-gene trimming of beta chains associated with a DCLRE1C missense variant, replicated independently. A prior analysis recorded that most TCR beta V segments were productive about 87% or about 30% of the time.

Both 60 Vbeta primers and 13 Jbeta primers went into the PCR. Using immunoSEQ multiplex PCR, the repertoire was profiled, and TCRdb retains in-frame clones only, with some absent. Its clone listing holds approximately 120,000 clones. CDR3 length equals 15 residues. With 3 bases removed from V and 5 bases from J, the gap between germline ends came to 14 bases. The germline CDR1 and CDR2 sequences are ENHRY and SYGVKD. The sample consisted of PBMCs. The receptor was derived from a man aged 18 to 30 in good health and CMV-seronegative. The chain employs TRBV10-3 and TRBJ1-5; maybe TRBD1 (6 bases). The CDR3 sequence: CAISDPSTGYQPQHF. CDR3 coding DNA: TGTGCCATCAGTGACCCCTCGACAGGTTATCAGCCCCAGCATTTT.